The 10 T cell receptor beta chains given below trace back to one sample, sequenced in a study of tumor and adjacent non-tumor tissue in lung cancer. The template was RNA from unsorted bulk tissue. A modified ARM-PCR protocol with three rounds of nested PCR amplified TCRbeta. One entry per CDR3 protein, called by TCRdb with MiXCR from the multiplex PCR reads. The sample holds some 71,000 distinct CDR3 sequences, 72% seen once. The sequencing input was lung tumor tissue. The source of these receptors is a woman aged 40-49 years with non-small cell lung cancer.

For this clonotype: The germline gene is not matched at one end of the junction; a read error may be the cause. This chain uses TRBV6-6 with TRBJ1-5, with 7 bases aligning to TRBD1. The CDR3 is 16 amino acids. Germline V gene sequence: CDR1 MNHNY, CDR2 SVGAGI (reference sequence). The CDR3 sequence: CASSGLGQLSIQPQHF. The CDR3 nucleotides read TGTGCCAGTAGCGGCCTGGGACAGCTTAGCATTCAGCCCCAGCATTTT.

This clonotype was seen at least ten times. The rearrangement links TRBV2 to TRBJ2-1; D may be TRBD1 or TRBD2 (5 bases each). Germline V CDR1 and CDR2: SNHLY, FYNNEI. CDR3 size: 13 residues. V was pared by 6 bases and J by 4 bases, with 10 bases between. CDR3: CASRGTEYNEQFF. The CDR3 DNA sequence: TGTGCCAGCAGGGGGACCGAATACAATGAGCAGTTCTTC.

By proportion, this clonotype is medium-sized (0.01 to 0.1%). V usage is TRBV11-2 and J usage is TRBJ2-5, with TRBD1 identical over 10 bases. Germline V gene data show CDR1 as SGHAT and CDR2 as FQNNGV. The CDR3 totals 15 residues. V shed 5 bases and J 0 bases; nucleotides not matched to a gene: 3. The CDR3 nucleotides read TGTGCCAGCAGCGTGGGACAGGGGAACCAAGAGACCCAGTACTTC. It is translated as CASSVGQGNQETQYF.

Of note for this clonotype: This may be a read error: a much more frequent sequence differs by one nucleotide. The V call is TRBV28, the J call TRBJ2-6, with D possibly TRBD1 on 6 matching bases. The germline gives CDR1 MDHEN, CDR2 SYDVKM. The CDR3 totals 15 residues. V lost 10 bases, J lost 2 bases, and 15 bases lay in between. The CDR3 spells CATILTGTGANVLTF. In DNA form, the CDR3 reads TGTGCCACTATACTAACAGGGACTGGGGCCAACGTCCTGACTTTC. The variable domain in full, completed from reference TRBV28 and TRBJ2-6, reads DVKVTQSSRYLVKRTGEKVFLECVQDMDHENMFWYRQDPGLGLRLIYFSYDVKMKEKGDIPEGYSVSREKKERFSLILESASTNQTSMYLCATILTGTGANVLTFGAGSRLTVL.

Regarding this clonotype: The conserved phenylalanine or tryptophan is not found at the CDR3 terminus, so this likely reflects a read error. V gene TRBV6-5 combines with J gene TRBJ2-3; D perhaps matches TRBD1 (5 bases). In germline, CDR1 is MNHEY, CDR2 SVGAGI. This CDR3 has 14 amino acids. CDR3 protein: CANRVFAGTGTQYI. The CDR3 DNA sequence: TGTGCCAACAGAGTCTTTGCCGGCACAGGTACGCAGTATATT.

In this sample, this clonotype turned up a few times. The V and J genes are TRBV20-1 and TRBJ2-1, with TRBD2 identical over 13 bases. This CDR3 is built from 14 residues. Germline assignment: CDR1 DFQATT and CDR2 SNEGSKA (reference sequence). V lost 3 bases and J lost 15; bases outside the gene matches: 11. The CDR3 DNA is TGCAGTGCTAGTCCGGGACTAGCGGGGTCGGGGGCGTTCTTC. It codes for CSASPGLAGSGAFF.

This clonotype appeared once. A junction end diverges from the germline sequence, so it may reflect a read error. The chain links TRBV11-3 to TRBJ2-3; D remains unclear. Germline lookup yields CDR1 SGHNT and CDR2 YENEEA. The CDR3 runs 14 residues. The CDR3 bases are TGTGCCAACAGCTTCTTGAATCTCTCAGATACCCAGTATTTT. Protein product: CANSFLNLSDTQYF.

This clonotype was observed a few times. Relative to the germline gene, one junction end is altered; a read error may explain this. The chain combines TRBV11-3 with TRBJ2-1; the match to TRBD1 covers 8 bases. CDR1 is SGHNT, CDR2 YENEEA, per germline. CDR3 length: 14 amino acids. DNA for the CDR3: TGTACCAGCAGCACAACAGGGGGTGGGTATGAGCAGCTCTTC. Encoded protein: CTSSTTGGGYEQLF.

This clonotype was recorded only once. This may be a read error, as it is one base from a much larger clone. This rearrangement joins TRBV28 to TRBJ2-5, with a possible D match to TRBD1 (6 bases). Trimming pared 4 bases from V and 5 bases from J, leaving 17 bases between. The CDR3 is 15 residues long. Germline V gene lookup returns CDR1 MDHEN and CDR2 SYDVKM. The DNA for the CDR3 is TGTGCCAGCAGTTCCATCACTATGGGGGCGGAGACCCAGTACTTC. Its protein is CASSSITMGAETQYF.

As to this clonotype: Possible read error: a much larger clone is one base away. This rearrangement joins TRBV5-1 to TRBJ2-3; D possibly corresponds to TRBD2 (5 bases). This CDR3 has 13 residues. Germline CDR1 SGHRS, CDR2 YFSETQ. CDR3 bases: TGCGCCAGCAGTTCGGAGGTAACAGATACGCACTATTTT. Protein sequence: CASSSEVTDTHYF.